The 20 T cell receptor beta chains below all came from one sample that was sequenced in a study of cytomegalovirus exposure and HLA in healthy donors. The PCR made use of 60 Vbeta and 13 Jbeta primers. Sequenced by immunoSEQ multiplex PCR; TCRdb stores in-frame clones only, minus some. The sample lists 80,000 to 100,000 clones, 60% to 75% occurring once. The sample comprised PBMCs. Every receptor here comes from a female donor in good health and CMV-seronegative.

The CDR3 DNA reads as TGTGCCAGCACCCTTTCCTCGGGAAAAGCTAACTATGGCTACACCTTC. Residues: CASTLSSGKANYGYTF. V and J are TRBV7-9 and TRBJ1-2, with D hard to call. Germline CDR1 and CDR2: SEHNR and FQNEAQ (reference sequence). The V end lost 7 bases, the J end lost 0 bases, and 18 bases lay between the germline ends. This CDR3 region has 16 residues.

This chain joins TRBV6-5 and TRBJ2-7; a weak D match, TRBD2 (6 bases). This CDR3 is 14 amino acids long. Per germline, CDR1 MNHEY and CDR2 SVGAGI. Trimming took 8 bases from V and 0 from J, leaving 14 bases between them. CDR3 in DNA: TGTGCCAGCGGGGGGACGGGAGTCTCCTACGAGCAGTACTTC. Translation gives CASGGTGVSYEQYF.

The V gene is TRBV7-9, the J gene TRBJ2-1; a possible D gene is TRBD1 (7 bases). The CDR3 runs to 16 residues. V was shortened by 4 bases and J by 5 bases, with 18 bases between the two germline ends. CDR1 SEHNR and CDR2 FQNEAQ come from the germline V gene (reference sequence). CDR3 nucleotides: TGTGCCAGCAGCTATTGGCAGGGGGGCCCCAACAATGAGCAGTTCTTC. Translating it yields CASSYWQGGPNNEQFF.

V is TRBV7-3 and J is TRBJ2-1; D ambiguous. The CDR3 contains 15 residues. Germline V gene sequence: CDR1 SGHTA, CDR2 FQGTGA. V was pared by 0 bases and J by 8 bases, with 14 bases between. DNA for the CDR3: TGTGCCAGCAGCTTAACGCTGGGCTTTGATGATGAGCAGTTCTTC. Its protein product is CASSLTLGFDDEQFF.

In nucleotides, the CDR3 is TGTGCCAGCAGCAGGGACAGGGAGGGGTGGGGAAACACCATATATTTT. Its protein is CASSRDREGWGNTIYF. The V and J genes are TRBV7-9 and TRBJ1-3, with 9 bases lining up with TRBD1. The germline CDR1 and CDR2 sequences are SEHNR and FQNEAQ (reference sequence). The ends lost 5 bases at V and 4 bases at J; junction bases unmatched: 9. The CDR3 length is 16 residues.

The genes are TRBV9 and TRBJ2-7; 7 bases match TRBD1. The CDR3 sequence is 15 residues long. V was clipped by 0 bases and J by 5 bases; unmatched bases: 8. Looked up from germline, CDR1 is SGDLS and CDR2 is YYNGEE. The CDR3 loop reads CASSVGGTAEDEQYF. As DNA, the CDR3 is TGTGCCAGCAGCGTAGGAGGGACAGCTGAGGACGAGCAGTACTTC.

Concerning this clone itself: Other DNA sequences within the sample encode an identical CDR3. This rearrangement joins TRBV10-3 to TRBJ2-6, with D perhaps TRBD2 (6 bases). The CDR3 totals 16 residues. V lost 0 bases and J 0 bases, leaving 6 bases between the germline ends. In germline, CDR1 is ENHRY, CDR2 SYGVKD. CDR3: CAISESGGSGANVLTF. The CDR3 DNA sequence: TGTGCCATCAGTGAGTCGGGGGGCTCTGGGGCCAACGTCCTGACTTTC.

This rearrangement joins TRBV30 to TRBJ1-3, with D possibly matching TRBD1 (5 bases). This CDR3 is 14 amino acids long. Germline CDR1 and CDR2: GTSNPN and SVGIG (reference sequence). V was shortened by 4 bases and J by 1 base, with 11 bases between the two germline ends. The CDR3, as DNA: TGTGCCTGGAATGGGGGGGGGTCTGGAAACACCATATATTTT. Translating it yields CAWNGGGSGNTIYF.

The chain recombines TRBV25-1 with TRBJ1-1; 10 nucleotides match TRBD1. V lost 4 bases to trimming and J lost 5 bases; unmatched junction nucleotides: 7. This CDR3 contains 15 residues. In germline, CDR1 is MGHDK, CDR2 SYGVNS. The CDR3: CASSGSGQGFTEAFF. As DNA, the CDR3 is TGTGCCAGCAGTGGTTCGGGACAGGGGTTTACTGAAGCTTTCTTT. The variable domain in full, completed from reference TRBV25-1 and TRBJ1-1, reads EADIYQTPRYLVIGTGKKITLECSQTMGHDKMYWYQQDPGMELHLIHYSYGVNSTEKGDLSSESTVSRIRTEHFPLTLESARPSHTSQYLCASSGSGQGFTEAFFGQGTRLTVV.

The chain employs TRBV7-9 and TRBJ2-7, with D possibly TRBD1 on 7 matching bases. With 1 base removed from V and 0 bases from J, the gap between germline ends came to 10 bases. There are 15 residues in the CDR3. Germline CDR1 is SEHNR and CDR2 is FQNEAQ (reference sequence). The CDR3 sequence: CASSLGGTVSYEQYF. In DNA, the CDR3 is TGTGCCAGCAGCTTAGGCGGGACAGTCTCCTACGAGCAGTACTTC.

CDR3 DNA: TGTGCCAGCAGCGAGACGGCTGGGACAGGGAACACTGAAGCTTTCTTT. It encodes CASSETAGTGNTEAFF. The rearrangement joins TRBV9 to TRBJ1-1, with TRBD1 matching 8 bases. CDR3 size: 16 residues. Germline CDR1 SGDLS, CDR2 YYNGEE. J gave up 1 base and V 3 bases, and 8 bases lay outside the gene matches. The variable domain in full, completed from reference TRBV9 and TRBJ1-1, reads DSGVTQTPKHLITATGQRVTLRCSPRSGDLSVYWYQQSLDQGLQFLIQYYNGEERAKGNILERFSAQQFPDLHSELNLSSLELGDSALYFCASSETAGTGNTEAFFGQGTRLTVV.

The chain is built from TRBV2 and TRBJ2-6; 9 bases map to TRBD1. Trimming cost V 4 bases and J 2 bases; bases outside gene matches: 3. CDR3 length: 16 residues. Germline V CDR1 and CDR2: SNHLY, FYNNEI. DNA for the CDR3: TGTGCCAGCAGTGGACAGGGGGGCGCTGGGGCCAACGTCCTGACTTTC. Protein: CASSGQGGAGANVLTF.

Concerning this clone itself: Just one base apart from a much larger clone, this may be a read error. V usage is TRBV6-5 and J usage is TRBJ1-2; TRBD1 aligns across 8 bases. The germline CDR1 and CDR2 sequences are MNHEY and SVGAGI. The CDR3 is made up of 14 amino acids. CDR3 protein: CASSLQGGNYGYPF. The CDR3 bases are TGTGCCAGCAGTCTACAGGGGGGGAACTATGGCTACCCCTTC.

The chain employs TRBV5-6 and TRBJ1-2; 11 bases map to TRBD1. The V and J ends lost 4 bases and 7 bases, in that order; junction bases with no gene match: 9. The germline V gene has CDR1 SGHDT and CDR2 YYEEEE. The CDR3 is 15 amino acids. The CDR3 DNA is TGTGCCAGCAGCCCAAATACCGGGACAGGGGGTGGCTACACCTTC. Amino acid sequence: CASSPNTGTGGGYTF.

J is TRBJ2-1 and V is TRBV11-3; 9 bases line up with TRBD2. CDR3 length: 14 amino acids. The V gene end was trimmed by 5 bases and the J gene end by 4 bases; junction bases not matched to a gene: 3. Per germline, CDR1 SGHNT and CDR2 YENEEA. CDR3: CASSLSGGYNEQFF. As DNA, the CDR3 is TGTGCCAGCAGCCTTAGCGGGGGTTACAATGAGCAGTTCTTC.

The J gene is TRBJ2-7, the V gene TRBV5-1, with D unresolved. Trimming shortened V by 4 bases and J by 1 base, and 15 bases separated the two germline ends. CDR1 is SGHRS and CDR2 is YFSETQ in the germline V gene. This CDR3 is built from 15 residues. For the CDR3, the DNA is TGCGCCAGCAGCGCCTTTGAGGCCGGGTCCTACGAGCAGTACTTC. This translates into CASSAFEAGSYEQYF.

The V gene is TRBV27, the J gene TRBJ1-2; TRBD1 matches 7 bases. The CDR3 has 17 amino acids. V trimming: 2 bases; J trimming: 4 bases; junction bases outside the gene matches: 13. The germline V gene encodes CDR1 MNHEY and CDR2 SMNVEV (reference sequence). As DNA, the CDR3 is TGTGCCAGCAGTTTAACGGTCAGGGGGACAGAGCTCTATGGCTACACCTTC. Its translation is CASSLTVRGTELYGYTF.

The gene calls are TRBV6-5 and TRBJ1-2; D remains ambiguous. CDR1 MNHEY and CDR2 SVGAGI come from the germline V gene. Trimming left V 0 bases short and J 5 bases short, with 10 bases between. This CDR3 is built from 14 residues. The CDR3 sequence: CASSYSWSGYGYTF. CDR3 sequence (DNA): TGTGCCAGCAGTTACTCTTGGTCAGGATATGGCTACACCTTC.

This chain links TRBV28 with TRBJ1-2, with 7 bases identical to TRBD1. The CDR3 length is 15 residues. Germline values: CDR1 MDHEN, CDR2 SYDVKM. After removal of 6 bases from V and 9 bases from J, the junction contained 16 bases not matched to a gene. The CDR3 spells CASSSPGQIPASYTF. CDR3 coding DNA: TGTGCCAGCAGCTCACCGGGACAGATACCAGCAAGCTACACCTTC.

The CDR3 protein is CASSALVSGELFF. CDR3 bases: TGTGCCAGCAGCGCTCTAGTTTCCGGGGAGCTGTTTTTT. This chain joins TRBV2 and TRBJ2-2; no firm D call. This CDR3 is 13 amino acids long. V was clipped by 6 bases and J by 6 bases, with 11 bases between them. Germline V gene lookup returns CDR1 SNHLY and CDR2 FYNNEI.